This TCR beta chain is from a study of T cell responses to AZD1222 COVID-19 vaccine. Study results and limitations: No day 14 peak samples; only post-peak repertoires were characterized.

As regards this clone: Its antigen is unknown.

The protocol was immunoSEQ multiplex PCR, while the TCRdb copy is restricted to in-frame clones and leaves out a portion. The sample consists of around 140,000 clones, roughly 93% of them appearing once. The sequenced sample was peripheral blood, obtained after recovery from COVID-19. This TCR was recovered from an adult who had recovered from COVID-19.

For the CDR3, the DNA is TGTGCCAGCGACGATGGCGGGAGTCTGGCGCAGTACTTC. Protein: CASDDGGSLAQYF. The V call is TRBV6-5, the J call TRBJ2-7; 7 bases line up with TRBD2. With V trimmed by 8 bases and J by 9 bases, 13 bases remained unmatched. The CDR3 has 13 amino acids. The germline V gene encodes CDR1 MNHEY and CDR2 SVGAGI.